This entry concerns a single TCR beta chain. The antigen this receptor binds is unknown. There are no base qualities to consult, and no much larger clone falls within one base. Using the deep immunoSEQ assay, multiplex PCR amplified TCR CDR3 regions from genomic DNA. Extracted genomic DNA from each cell subset was distributed evenly across all wells of several immunoSEQ 96-well plates, and each plate was treated as a replicate. For sorted subsets, each replicate PCR was loaded with about 200 ng genomic DNA, equivalent to roughly 30,000 T cell genomes. Purified libraries were quantified with a Qubit 3.0 fluorometer, sized on a Bioanalyzer 2100, and re-quantified with the KAPA Library Quantification kit. A separate single-read 150-cycle Illumina NextSeq 550 flow cell was used to sequence each immunoSEQ 96-well plate. As for the authors' bioinformatics: Because the immunoSEQ output included only junctional sequences and no quality scores, the filtering could not be the same as the filtering used for full-length reads. To assign V/J genes and CDR3, sequences were annotated against IMGT germline references using PyIR, a Python wrapper for IgBLAST v1.9. Reads were filtered out if the reads had weak V/J assignments (E-value above 1e-6), no CDR3, stop codons, out-of-frame junctions, or ambiguous translated residues. A V3J clonotype was defined by an identical inferred V gene, J gene, and CDR3 amino acid sequence. The percentage overlap between two repertoires was calculated by dividing the number of shared unique clonotypes by the size of the smaller repertoire. Richness of each repertoire was evaluated using RTK rarefaction, the Chao1 estimator, and Recon v2.1 estimates of unobserved clonotypes. Generation probabilities for all TCRbeta clonotypes obtained by the gDNA method from a handful of donors were computed using OLGA. Sourced from immuneACCESS, this table was stored by TCRdb with only in-frame sequences that have V and J called. A share of the clones is absent; for the studies checked, an unresolved V gene accounts for under half, and the remainder has no known explanation. The D gene and trimming were derived from the DNA, and the V and J assignments and clone size from that table. The sample table holds some 2,100,000 clones, of which about 92% were seen once. Jointly, the top ten make up 1.5% to 2% of the sample.

The entry originates in a study of shared clonotypes between healthy human individuals (dated by TCRdb to 2019 to 2021). Background for the entire study: Two women and three men aged 18 to 49 years were included in the cohort. For each donor, CD4 naive and CD4 memory were each given three plates, CD8 naive was given two plates, and CD8 memory was given one plate. To estimate repertoire size and how much clonotypes are shared between individuals, the study performed deep sequencing of blood TCR repertoires from about five healthy adults. To increase sequencing depth and limit assay-specific biases, TCR repertoire library preparation and sequencing were carried out by different laboratories using diverse techniques. Per donor, leukapheresis produced somewhere between about 0.94 and 10 billion PBMCs.

CD8 naive samples consisted of CD45RO-negative cells that were positively selected for CCR7, yielding a CD45RA+CCR7+ population without TemRA cells. The donors were healthy, HIV-negative adults with no recently reported acute infections or vaccinations. Only Caucasian adults living in Nashville, Tennessee, USA were represented among the donors. Blood was collected by leukapheresis, and PBMCs were isolated by Ficoll-Histopaque density gradient centrifugation and then cryopreserved in liquid nitrogen vapor phase. Analytical flow cytometry was used to check the purity and quantity of each magnetically sorted T cell population. From each sorted fraction, genomic DNA was isolated and quantified by UV absorbance on a Nanodrop 2000c. What the study reported, not specific to this receptor: Rarefaction of sorted-subset datasets indicated incomplete sequencing despite the large sequencing depth. Sampling was restricted to blood, and TCR repertoires in tissue are likely to differ from TCR repertoires in blood. Naive subsets generally had larger estimated clonotype richness than memory subsets. Based on pairwise subsampling, the degree of clonotype sharing among donors was expected to be affected by sequencing depth. Sharing across a handful of donors was observed for roughly 5% of naive CD4, less than 4% of naive CD8, 2% to 2.5% of memory CD4, and roughly 0.4% of memory CD8 clonotypes. Clonotypes shared by all four sorted-subset donors showed higher generation probabilities than non-shared clonotypes. Because the study included only a small number of donors, the genetic and exposure-history diversity represented was limited.

Material for sequencing was naive CD8+ T cells from PBMCs. This sample's cell subset or site label indicates: CD45RA+CCR7+. The clonotype was recovered from a young man in good health. Some clones in this sample may be carry-over from other donors' samples.

The sequenced DNA is TGTGCCAGCTCACGAAACCAGAGCCCCGGGACTATCACAGATACGCAGTATTTT. Its protein product is CASSRNQSPGTITDTQYF. This receptor chain uses TRBV18 and TRBJ2-3; TRBD2 aligns with 7 central bases. CDR1 KGHSH and CDR2 LQKENI were looked up in the germline V gene. The germline V and J ends show losses of 4 bases and 2 bases respectively, and no gene match explains 15 bases of the junction. Spanning cysteine to phenylalanine, the CDR3 consists of 18 amino acids. Only the CDR3 part of the read is kept: 54 bases, read in frame from the first base.